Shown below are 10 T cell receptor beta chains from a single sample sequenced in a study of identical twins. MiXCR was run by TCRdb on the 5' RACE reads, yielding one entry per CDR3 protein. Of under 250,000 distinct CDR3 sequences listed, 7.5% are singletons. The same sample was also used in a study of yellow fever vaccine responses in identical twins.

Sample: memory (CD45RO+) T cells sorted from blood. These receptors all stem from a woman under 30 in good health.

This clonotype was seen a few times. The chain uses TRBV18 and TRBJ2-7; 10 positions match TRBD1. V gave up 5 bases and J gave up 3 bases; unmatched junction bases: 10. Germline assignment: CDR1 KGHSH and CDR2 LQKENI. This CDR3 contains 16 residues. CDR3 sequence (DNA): TGTGCCAGCTCAACCAACCTCGGGACAGGGGTCTACGAGCAGTACTTC. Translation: CASSTNLGTGVYEQYF.

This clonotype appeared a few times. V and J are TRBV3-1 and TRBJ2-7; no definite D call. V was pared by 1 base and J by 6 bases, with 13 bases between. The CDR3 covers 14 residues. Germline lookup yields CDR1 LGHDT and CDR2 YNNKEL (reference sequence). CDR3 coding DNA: TGTGCCAGCAGCCAAGTTGTCAGTGCTGGCGAGCAGTACTTC. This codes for CASSQVVSAGEQYF.

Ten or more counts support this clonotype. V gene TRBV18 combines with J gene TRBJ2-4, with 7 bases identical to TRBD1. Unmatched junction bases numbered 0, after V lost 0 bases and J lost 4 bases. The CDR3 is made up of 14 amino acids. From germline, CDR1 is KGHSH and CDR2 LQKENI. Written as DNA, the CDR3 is TGTGCCAGCTCACCACCGGGACAGAAAAACATTCAGTACTTC. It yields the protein CASSPPGQKNIQYF. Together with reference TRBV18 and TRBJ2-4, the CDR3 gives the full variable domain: NAGVMQNPRHLVRRRGQEARLRCSPMKGHSHVYWYRQLPEEGLKFMVYLQKENIIDESGMPKERFSAEFPKEGPSILRIQQVVRGDSAAYFCASSPPGQKNIQYFGAGTRLSVL.

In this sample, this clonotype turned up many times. The CDR3 sequence: CASRKGEGYGYTF. The CDR3 DNA is TGTGCCAGCAGAAAGGGGGAGGGCTATGGCTACACCTTC. V usage is TRBV12-3 or TRBV12-4 and J usage is TRBJ1-2; D possibly corresponds to TRBD1 (6 bases). The V and J ends lost 6 bases and 4 bases respectively, with 12 bases between them. The CDR3 extends over 13 amino acids.

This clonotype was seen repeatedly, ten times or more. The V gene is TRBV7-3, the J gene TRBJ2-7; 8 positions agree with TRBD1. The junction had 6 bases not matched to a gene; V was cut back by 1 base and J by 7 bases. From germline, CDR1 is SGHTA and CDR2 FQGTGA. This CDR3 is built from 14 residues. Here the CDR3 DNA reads TGTGCCAGCAGCTTAATGCCTACAGGGGGTGAGCAGTACTTC. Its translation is CASSLMPTGGEQYF.

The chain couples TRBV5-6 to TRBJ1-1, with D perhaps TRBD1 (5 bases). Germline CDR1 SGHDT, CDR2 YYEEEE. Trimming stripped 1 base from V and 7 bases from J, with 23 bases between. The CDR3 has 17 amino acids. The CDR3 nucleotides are TGTGCCAGCAGCTTGTTGTTGTCGGCAGGGAAGGACCATGAAGCTTTCTTT. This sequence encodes CASSLLLSAGKDHEAFF.

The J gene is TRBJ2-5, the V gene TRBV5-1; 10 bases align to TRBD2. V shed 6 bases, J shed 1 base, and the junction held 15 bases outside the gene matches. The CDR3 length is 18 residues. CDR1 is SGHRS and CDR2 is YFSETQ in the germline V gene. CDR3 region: CASNRAGGTKPFQETQYF. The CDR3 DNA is TGCGCCAGCAACCGAGCGGGGGGGACAAAGCCCTTCCAAGAGACCCAGTACTTC. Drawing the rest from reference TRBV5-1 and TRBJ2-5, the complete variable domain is KAGVTQTPRYLIKTRGQQVTLSCSPISGHRSVSWYQQTPGQGLQFLFEYFSETQRNKGNFPGRFSGRQFSNSRSEMNVSTLELGDSALYLCASNRAGGTKPFQETQYFGPGTRLLVL.

The chain's CDR3 is CASSFLGAGDTQYF. The CDR3 DNA reads as TGTGCCAGCAGCTTTTTAGGGGCAGGAGATACGCAGTATTTT. The chain joins TRBV7-2 to TRBJ2-3; tentatively, D is TRBD1 (5 bases). The V end lost 3 bases, the J end lost 5 bases, and 12 bases lay between the germline ends. The CDR3 totals 14 residues. CDR1 SGHTA and CDR2 FQGNSA come from the germline V gene.

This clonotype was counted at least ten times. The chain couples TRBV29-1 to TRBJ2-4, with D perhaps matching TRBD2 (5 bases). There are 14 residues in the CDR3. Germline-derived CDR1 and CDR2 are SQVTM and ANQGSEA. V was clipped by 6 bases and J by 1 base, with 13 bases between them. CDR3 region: CSVEDRDAKNIQYF. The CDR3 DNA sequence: TGCAGCGTGGAGGACCGGGATGCCAAAAACATTCAGTACTTC.

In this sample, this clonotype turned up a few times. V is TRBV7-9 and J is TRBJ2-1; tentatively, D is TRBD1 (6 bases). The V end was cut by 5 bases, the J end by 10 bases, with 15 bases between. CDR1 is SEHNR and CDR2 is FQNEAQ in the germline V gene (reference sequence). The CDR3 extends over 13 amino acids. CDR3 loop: CASSPQLGTEQFF. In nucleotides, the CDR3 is TGTGCCAGCAGCCCTCAGCTCGGGACAGAGCAGTTCTTC.